The 20 T cell receptor beta chains listed next were all sequenced from one sample in a study of CD8+ T cells in alopecia areata. In each case, RNA was isolated and then reverse transcribed into cDNA as the sequencing template. Profiling relied on immunoSEQ multiplex PCR, and the TCRdb table lists in-frame clones only, not all of them. The sample consists of around 200,000 clones, roughly 50% of them appearing once. The treatment denotes: oral pan-JAK inhibitor, 5-10 mg twice daily. The sample was CD8+ T cells sorted from blood, taken at week 24, from a patient treated with tofacitinib. The receptors shown here come from a human donor with alopecia areata.

This chain uses TRBV5-1 with TRBJ2-2, with D tentatively TRBD2 (5 bases). The CDR3 runs to 16 residues. Per the germline V gene, CDR1 is SGHRS and CDR2 is YFSETQ. Trimming removed 0 bases at V and 5 bases at J, with 14 bases between. The CDR3 region has the DNA TGCGCCAGCAGCTTGGGGCAGACGGGGAGAACCGGGGAGCTGTTTTTT. Translating gives CASSLGQTGRTGELFF.

This clone was detected only a few times. At the DNA level, this CDR3 is encoded by other sequences in the same sample as well. The V and J genes are TRBV29-1 and TRBJ2-2, with 11 bases that match TRBD1. This CDR3 is built from 14 residues. The germline V gene has CDR1 SQVTM and CDR2 ANQGSEA. V shed 3 bases, J shed 6 bases, and the junction held 3 bases outside the gene matches. As DNA, the CDR3 is TGCAGCGTTGATCCGGGACAGGGGGCCGGGGAGCTGTTTTTT. Translating gives CSVDPGQGAGELFF.

The chain uses TRBV14 and TRBJ2-2, with no clear D. This CDR3 contains 13 residues. From germline, CDR1 is SGHDN and CDR2 FVKESK. Trimming stripped 0 bases from V and 11 bases from J, with 10 bases between. The CDR3 reads CASSQDERRELFF. As DNA, the CDR3 is TGTGCCAGCAGCCAAGATGAGAGGAGAGAGCTGTTTTTT.

The chain recombines TRBV5-1 with TRBJ1-2; D possibly corresponds to TRBD1 (6 bases). Trimming shortened V by 0 bases and J by 7 bases, and 10 bases separated the two germline ends. CDR1 and CDR2 (germline): SGHRS, YFSETQ. The CDR3 sequence is 13 residues long. CDR3 region: CASSLDRARGYTF. CDR3 bases: TGCGCCAGCAGCTTGGACAGGGCGCGTGGCTACACCTTC.

This chain joins TRBV25-1 and TRBJ2-5; no clear D. Germline V lookup: CDR1 MGHDK, CDR2 SYGVNS. The CDR3 length is 10 residues. The CDR3 sequence: CTRYQETQYF. The CDR3 DNA reads TGTACACGGTACCAAGAGACCCAGTACTTC.

This clone occurred a few times. CDR3 residues: CASSPSGVGEQFF. The CDR3 region has the DNA TGTGCCAGCAGCCCTTCGGGAGTTGGTGAGCAGTTCTTC. The V call is TRBV5-6, the J call TRBJ2-1; D might be TRBD2 (6 bases). In germline, CDR1 is SGHDT, CDR2 YYEEEE. This CDR3 region has 13 residues. The V end lost 4 bases, the J end lost 9 bases, and 14 bases lay between the germline ends.

The chain employs TRBV25-1 and TRBJ1-1, with 9 bases aligning to TRBD1. The V segment lost 4 bases and the J segment 1 base; nucleotides outside the gene matches: 4. The CDR3 has 15 amino acids. Germline V gene data show CDR1 as MGHDK and CDR2 as SYGVNS. This chain's CDR3 is CASSGGQGTNTEAFF. The CDR3 DNA sequence: TGTGCCAGCAGTGGAGGACAGGGGACGAACACTGAAGCTTTCTTT.

The chain has TRBV25-1 and TRBJ2-2; 8 nucleotides match TRBD1. V trimming: 7 bases; J trimming: 7 bases; junction bases outside the gene matches: 5. Germline-derived CDR1 and CDR2 are MGHDK and SYGVNS. This CDR3 has 13 residues. This chain's CDR3 is CASTAGGSGELFF. The CDR3 DNA reads TGTGCCAGCACGGCAGGGGGCAGCGGGGAGCTGTTTTTT.

The CDR3 sequence: CAWRAGGGSNEAFF. The CDR3 DNA reads TGTGCCTGGAGGGCTGGCGGGGGATCGAATGAAGCTTTCTTT. The chain is built from TRBV30 and TRBJ1-1; a weak D match, TRBD1 (5 bases). Germline-derived CDR1 and CDR2 are GTSNPN and SVGIG (reference sequence). The CDR3 has 14 amino acids. V lost 3 bases, J lost 7 bases, and 18 bases lay in between.

The V gene is TRBV4-1, the J gene TRBJ2-3; weak D call: TRBD2 (5 bases). Germline assignment: CDR1 MGHRA and CDR2 YSYEKL. V lost 4 bases to trimming and J lost 0 bases, with 17 bases between them. The CDR3 is 17 residues long. This CDR3 reads CASSPQRASPSTDTQYF. As DNA, the CDR3 is TGCGCCAGCAGCCCCCAGAGGGCTAGCCCTAGCACAGATACGCAGTATTTT.

This clone appeared a few times. The V gene is TRBV29-1, the J gene TRBJ2-2; D may be TRBD2 (5 bases). Deletions cut 5 bases from V and 7 bases from J, with 20 bases between. CDR3 size: 15 residues. Germline values: CDR1 SQVTM, CDR2 ANQGSEA. This CDR3 is CSVKRERERDGELFF. DNA of the CDR3: TGCAGCGTTAAAAGGGAGAGGGAGCGAGACGGGGAGCTGTTTTTT.

The chain links TRBV4-1 to TRBJ2-7, with TRBD2 matching 9 bases. The V gene's germline CDR1 is MGHRA and CDR2 YSYEKL. The trim removed 0 bases at V and 3 bases at J, leaving 3 bases unmatched. The CDR3 is 15 residues long. CDR3 region: CASSQDAGGFYEQYF. Written as DNA, the CDR3 is TGCGCCAGCAGCCAAGATGCGGGGGGGTTCTACGAGCAGTACTTC.

The V call is TRBV5-6, the J call TRBJ1-2; D gene ambiguous. Germline V gives CDR1 SGHDT, CDR2 YYEEEE. This CDR3 is built from 14 residues. Trimming took 4 bases from V and 2 from J, leaving 12 bases between them. In DNA, the CDR3 is TGTGCCAGCAGCCCTCGTGGGGAGAACTATGGCTACACCTTC. It translates to CASSPRGENYGYTF. The full variable domain, in which reference TRBV5-6 and TRBJ1-2 provide the parts outside the CDR3, is DAGVTQSPTHLIKTRGQQVTLRCSPKSGHDTVSWYQQALGQGPQFIFQYYEEEERQRGNFPDRFSGHQFPNYSSELNVNALLLGDSALYLCASSPRGENYGYTFGSGTRLTVV.

The sample holds a few counts of this clone. Within the sample, other DNA sequences also encode this same CDR3. V usage is TRBV5-6 and J usage is TRBJ1-1, with unresolved D. V lost 0 bases and J lost 6, with 6 bases in between. CDR1 is SGHDT and CDR2 is YYEEEE in the germline V gene. There are 12 residues in the CDR3. The CDR3 DNA follows: TGTGCCAGCAGCTTGGGTCGGGCTGAAGCTTTCTTT. Encoded protein: CASSLGRAEAFF. Looking up the rest from reference TRBV5-6 and TRBJ1-1 gives the full variable domain: DAGVTQSPTHLIKTRGQQVTLRCSPKSGHDTVSWYQQALGQGPQFIFQYYEEEERQRGNFPDRFSGHQFPNYSSELNVNALLLGDSALYLCASSLGRAEAFFGQGTRLTVV.

The V and J genes are TRBV5-6 and TRBJ1-1; D is unresolved. Trimming left V 6 bases short and J 1 base short, with 10 bases between. CDR1 is SGHDT and CDR2 is YYEEEE in the germline V gene. The CDR3 runs 13 residues. In DNA form, the CDR3 reads TGTGCCAGCACCCCGGGAGGGAACACTGAAGCTTTCTTT. It yields the protein CASTPGGNTEAFF.

This clone has a handful of counts. The chain recombines TRBV5-6 with TRBJ1-5; the D gene is possibly TRBD1 (5 bases). Germline loops: CDR1 SGHDT, CDR2 YYEEEE. V lost 4 bases and J 0 bases, leaving 8 bases between the germline ends. The CDR3 contains 14 residues. The CDR3 loop reads CASSEGLSNQPQHF. The CDR3 region has the DNA TGTGCCAGCAGCGAGGGACTTAGCAATCAGCCCCAGCATTTT.

This clone has at least ten counts. This chain links TRBV7-9 with TRBJ2-3; D is uncertain. Trimming pared 1 base from V and 6 bases from J, leaving 17 bases between. The CDR3 length is 16 residues. Germline values: CDR1 SEHNR, CDR2 FQNEAQ (reference sequence). The DNA of the CDR3 is TGTGCCAGCAGCTTAGGCCTAATGCCGGTCGCGGATACGCAGTATTTT. The encoded protein is CASSLGLMPVADTQYF.

A few counts support this clone. This chain connects TRBV5-1 to TRBJ2-7, with a tentative D call TRBD1 (6 bases). The CDR3 has 15 amino acids. Between the trimmed V and J ends, which lost 2 bases and 1 base, there was a span of 13 bases. In germline, CDR1 is SGHRS, CDR2 YFSETQ. The CDR3 is CASSFDRSRSYEQYF. The CDR3 DNA sequence: TGCGCCAGCAGCTTCGACAGGTCCCGATCCTACGAGCAGTACTTC.

The chain carries TRBV4-1 and TRBJ2-7; TRBD2 matches at 12 bases. CDR3 length: 15 amino acids. V gave up 4 bases and J gave up 2 bases; unmatched junction bases: 3. Germline V gene lookup returns CDR1 MGHRA and CDR2 YSYEKL. The CDR3 reads CASSLGTSGPYEQYF. The DNA of the CDR3 is TGCGCCAGCAGCCTGGGGACTAGCGGGCCCTACGAGCAGTACTTC.

This clone was counted only a few times. This chain joins TRBV29-1 and TRBJ1-2; no firm D call. The germline gives CDR1 SQVTM, CDR2 ANQGSEA. The CDR3 totals 13 residues. Trimming shortened V by 5 bases and J by 2 bases, and 12 bases separated the two germline ends. This chain's CDR3 is CSVLWQENYGYTF. CDR3 bases: TGCAGCGTTTTGTGGCAGGAGAACTATGGCTACACCTTC.